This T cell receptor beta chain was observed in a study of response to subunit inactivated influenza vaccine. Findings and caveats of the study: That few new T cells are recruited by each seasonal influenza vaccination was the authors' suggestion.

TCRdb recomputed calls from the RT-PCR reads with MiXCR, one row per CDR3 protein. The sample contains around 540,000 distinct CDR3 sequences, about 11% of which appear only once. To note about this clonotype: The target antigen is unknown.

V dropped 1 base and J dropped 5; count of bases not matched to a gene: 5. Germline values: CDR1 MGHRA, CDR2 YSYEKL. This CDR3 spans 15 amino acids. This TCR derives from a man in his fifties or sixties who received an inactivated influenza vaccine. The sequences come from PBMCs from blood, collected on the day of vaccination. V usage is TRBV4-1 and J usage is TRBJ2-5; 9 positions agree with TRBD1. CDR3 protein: CASSQGDREGETQYF. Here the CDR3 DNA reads TGCGCCAGCAGCCAAGGGGACAGGGAGGGCGAGACCCAGTACTTC.